This T cell receptor beta chain was recorded in a study of CD8+ T cells in alopecia areata. Following extraction, RNA underwent reverse transcription to cDNA, which served as the sequencing template. Here immunoSEQ multiplex PCR was the method, and the copy in TCRdb shows in-frame clones only, minus some. Here the sample spans 93,000 or so clones, just over 85% being singletons. The CDR3 is made up of 14 amino acids. Germline CDR1 reads MGHRA; CDR2 reads YSYEKL. The ends were cut back, 3 bases at V and 5 bases at J, with 13 bases in the middle. General study results and limits: Tofacitinib significantly brought down scalp clonality and expanded CD8+ clones among top 100. Lesional scalp, notably in alopecia totalis/universalis, had clonality above that of normal scalp. Since there was just one nonresponder, nobody can yet say how baseline CD8+ expansion ties to response.

In regard to this clone: Its antigen remains unidentified.

Noted treatment: oral pan-JAK inhibitor, 5-10 mg twice daily. The source of this sequence is a human donor with alopecia areata. The source was CD8+ T cells sorted from blood, collected at week 34, from a patient treated with tofacitinib. The genes are TRBV4-1 and TRBJ2-5; D unresolved. This chain's CDR3 is CASSQASSSETQYF. The CDR3 DNA reads as TGCGCCAGCAGCCAGGCGTCTAGTTCGGAGACCCAGTACTTC.